Presented here are 15 T cell receptor beta chains from one specimen sequenced in a study of early T cells in non-severe SARS-CoV-2 infection. TCRdb reanalysed the 5' RACE reads using MiXCR and keeps one entry per CDR3 protein. The repertoire holds 50,000 to 65,000 distinct CDR3 sequences, with about 10% as singletons. Here the sequenced sample was whole blood, taken at baseline. The receptor source for this set is an adult who was a healthcare worker with PCR-confirmed SARS-CoV-2 infection or an uninfected control (not recorded which).

This clonotype was observed a handful of times. V gene TRBV5-1 combines with J gene TRBJ2-3; the match to TRBD2 covers 13 bases. The CDR3 extends over 16 amino acids. V shed 0 bases and J 8 bases; nucleotides not matched to a gene: 6. The germline V gene encodes CDR1 SGHRS and CDR2 YFSETQ. The DNA for the CDR3 is TGCGCCAGCAGCTTGGGACTAGCGGGAGGTATCGGTACGCAGTATTTT. It yields the protein CASSLGLAGGIGTQYF.

This clonotype was seen at least ten times. The J gene is TRBJ2-1, the V gene TRBV5-1; tentative D call: TRBD1 (6 bases). Germline V gene data show CDR1 as SGHRS and CDR2 as YFSETQ. The CDR3 sequence is 16 residues long. Trimming stripped 0 bases from V and 3 bases from J, with 13 bases between. CDR3 sequence reads: CASSLAQGGSYNEQFF. The CDR3 coding sequence is TGCGCCAGCAGCTTGGCGCAAGGGGGAAGCTACAATGAGCAGTTCTTC.

The chain carries TRBV6-1 and TRBJ1-2, with 7 bases lining up with TRBD1. The CDR3 consists of 17 residues. V shed 2 bases, J shed 2 bases, and the junction held 11 bases outside the gene matches. CDR1 is MNHNS, CDR2 SASEGT, per germline. The CDR3 DNA reads as TGTGCCAGCAGTGAACAGCTAACAAGACAGGGCAACTATGGCTACACCTTC. Amino acids: CASSEQLTRQGNYGYTF.

This clonotype was seen at least ten times. The rearrangement links TRBV11-2 to TRBJ2-7; possibly TRBD1 for D (5 bases). Germline CDR1 reads SGHAT; CDR2 reads FQNNGV. Trimming shortened V by 1 base and J by 7 bases, and 11 bases separated the two germline ends. CDR3 length: 13 amino acids. The CDR3 here is CASSLVQGEEQYF. Here the CDR3 DNA reads TGTGCCAGCAGCTTAGTTCAGGGCGAGGAGCAGTACTTC.

This clonotype occurred a few times. The chain uses TRBV11-3 and TRBJ2-3, with 8 bases matching TRBD1. The V segment lost 4 bases and the J segment 6 bases; nucleotides outside the gene matches: 3. Germline CDR1 and CDR2: SGHNT and YENEEA. The CDR3 has 13 amino acids. DNA of the CDR3: TGTGCCAGCAGCTCGAGGACAGGGGATACGCAGTATTTT. The encoded protein is CASSSRTGDTQYF.

This clonotype was detected many times. This chain links TRBV30 with TRBJ1-1; D remains unclear. CDR3 size: 12 residues. Germline V gives CDR1 GTSNPN, CDR2 SVGIG (reference sequence). The V gene lost 2 bases and the J gene lost 2 bases, with 6 bases spanning the gap. The CDR3 DNA sequence: TGTGCCTGGAGTAGGCCCAACACTGAAGCTTTCTTT. It codes for CAWSRPNTEAFF.

The chain combines TRBV30 with TRBJ2-3; D is unclear. Trimming pared 3 bases from V and 0 bases from J, leaving 16 bases between. Germline lookup yields CDR1 GTSNPN and CDR2 SVGIG (reference sequence). The length of the CDR3 is 16 residues. The CDR3 region is CAWSELVAPSTDTQYF. The CDR3 DNA follows: TGTGCCTGGAGCGAGTTGGTAGCCCCTAGCACAGATACGCAGTATTTT.

This clonotype has just a few counts. The J gene is TRBJ2-4, the V gene TRBV29-1; perhaps TRBD1 as D (6 bases). The CDR3 spans 14 residues. CDR1 and CDR2 from the germline V gene are SQVTM and ANQGSEA. Trimming took off 6 bases at V and 8 bases at J, with 20 bases between the two ends. CDR3 sequence: CSVSARPEGDIQYF. The CDR3 DNA follows: TGCAGCGTGAGCGCTCGTCCCGAGGGGGACATTCAGTACTTC.

This clonotype has a count of ten or more. The chain recombines TRBV7-8 with TRBJ2-5; D possibly matches TRBD1 or TRBD2 (6 bases each). The CDR3 loop spans 12 amino acids. Trimming removed 8 bases from V and 5 bases from J, with 12 bases in between. Germline loops: CDR1 SGHVS, CDR2 FQNEAQ. The CDR3 here is CASSPGAETQYF. The CDR3 DNA reads TGTGCCAGCTCCCCGGGGGCGGAGACCCAGTACTTC.

In this sample, this clonotype turned up a few times. The chain links TRBV20-1 to TRBJ1-2, with no clear D. Trimming cost V 1 base and J 8 bases, with 14 bases left between them. The CDR3 has 13 amino acids. Germline CDR1 is DFQATT and CDR2 is SNEGSKA (reference sequence). The CDR3 loop is CSARVGQKLGYTF. For the CDR3, the DNA is TGCAGTGCTAGAGTTGGCCAGAAGTTAGGCTACACCTTC.

This clonotype turned up a few times. This rearrangement joins TRBV18 to TRBJ1-6; the match to TRBD1 covers 7 bases. Unmatched junction bases numbered 3, after V lost 5 bases and J lost 8 bases. The CDR3 loop spans 13 amino acids. Per germline, CDR1 KGHSH and CDR2 LQKENI. CDR3 sequence: CASSGTVDSPLHF. CDR3 DNA: TGTGCCAGCTCAGGGACAGTCGATTCACCCCTCCACTTT.

The rearrangement links TRBV6-2 or TRBV6-3 to TRBJ2-1; D possibly corresponds to TRBD2 (7 bases). Germline CDR1 MNHEY, CDR2 SVGEGT. The CDR3 has 15 residues. Trimming shortened V by 2 bases and J by 9 bases, and 17 bases separated the two germline ends. The CDR3 DNA is TGTGCCAGCAGTTACCGGCCGGGGGGCCCGTTTGAGCAGTTCTTC. Translating gives CASSYRPGGPFEQFF.

This clonotype was counted a few times. This sequence joins TRBV11-2 and TRBJ2-2; 10 nucleotides agree with TRBD2. V dropped 3 bases and J dropped 6; count of bases not matched to a gene: 7. CDR3 length: 16 amino acids. CDR1 and CDR2 from the germline V gene are SGHAT and FQNNGV. CDR3 protein: CASSFFERGGPGELFF. The CDR3 DNA sequence: TGTGCCAGCAGCTTCTTCGAGCGGGGGGGCCCCGGGGAGCTGTTTTTT. Full variable domain (remainder filled in from reference TRBV11-2 and TRBJ2-2): EAGVAQSPRYKIIEKRQSVAFWCNPISGHATLYWYQQILGQGPKLLIQFQNNGVVDDSQLPKDRFSAERLKGVDSTLKIQPAKLEDSAVYLCASSFFERGGPGELFFGEGSRLTVL.

This clonotype was found a few times. The J gene is TRBJ2-2, the V gene TRBV20-1; 11 bases are shared with TRBD2. V gave up 1 base and J gave up 7 bases; unmatched junction bases: 5. The CDR3 runs to 15 residues. The germline V gene encodes CDR1 DFQATT and CDR2 SNEGSKA (reference sequence). CDR3 residues: CSARGLAGTGGELFF. The CDR3 nucleotides are TGCAGTGCTAGAGGACTAGCGGGGACGGGCGGGGAGCTGTTTTTT.

This clonotype was observed a few times. CDR3 amino acids: CASSPGQGALGKLFF. CDR3 DNA: TGTGCCAGCAGTCCGGGACAGGGGGCGCTTGGAAAACTGTTTTTT. This chain links TRBV7-9 with TRBJ1-4; the match to TRBD1 covers 12 bases. The trim removed 6 bases at V and 10 bases at J, leaving 9 bases unmatched. The V gene's germline CDR1 is SEHNR and CDR2 FQNEAQ (reference sequence). This CDR3 is built from 15 residues.